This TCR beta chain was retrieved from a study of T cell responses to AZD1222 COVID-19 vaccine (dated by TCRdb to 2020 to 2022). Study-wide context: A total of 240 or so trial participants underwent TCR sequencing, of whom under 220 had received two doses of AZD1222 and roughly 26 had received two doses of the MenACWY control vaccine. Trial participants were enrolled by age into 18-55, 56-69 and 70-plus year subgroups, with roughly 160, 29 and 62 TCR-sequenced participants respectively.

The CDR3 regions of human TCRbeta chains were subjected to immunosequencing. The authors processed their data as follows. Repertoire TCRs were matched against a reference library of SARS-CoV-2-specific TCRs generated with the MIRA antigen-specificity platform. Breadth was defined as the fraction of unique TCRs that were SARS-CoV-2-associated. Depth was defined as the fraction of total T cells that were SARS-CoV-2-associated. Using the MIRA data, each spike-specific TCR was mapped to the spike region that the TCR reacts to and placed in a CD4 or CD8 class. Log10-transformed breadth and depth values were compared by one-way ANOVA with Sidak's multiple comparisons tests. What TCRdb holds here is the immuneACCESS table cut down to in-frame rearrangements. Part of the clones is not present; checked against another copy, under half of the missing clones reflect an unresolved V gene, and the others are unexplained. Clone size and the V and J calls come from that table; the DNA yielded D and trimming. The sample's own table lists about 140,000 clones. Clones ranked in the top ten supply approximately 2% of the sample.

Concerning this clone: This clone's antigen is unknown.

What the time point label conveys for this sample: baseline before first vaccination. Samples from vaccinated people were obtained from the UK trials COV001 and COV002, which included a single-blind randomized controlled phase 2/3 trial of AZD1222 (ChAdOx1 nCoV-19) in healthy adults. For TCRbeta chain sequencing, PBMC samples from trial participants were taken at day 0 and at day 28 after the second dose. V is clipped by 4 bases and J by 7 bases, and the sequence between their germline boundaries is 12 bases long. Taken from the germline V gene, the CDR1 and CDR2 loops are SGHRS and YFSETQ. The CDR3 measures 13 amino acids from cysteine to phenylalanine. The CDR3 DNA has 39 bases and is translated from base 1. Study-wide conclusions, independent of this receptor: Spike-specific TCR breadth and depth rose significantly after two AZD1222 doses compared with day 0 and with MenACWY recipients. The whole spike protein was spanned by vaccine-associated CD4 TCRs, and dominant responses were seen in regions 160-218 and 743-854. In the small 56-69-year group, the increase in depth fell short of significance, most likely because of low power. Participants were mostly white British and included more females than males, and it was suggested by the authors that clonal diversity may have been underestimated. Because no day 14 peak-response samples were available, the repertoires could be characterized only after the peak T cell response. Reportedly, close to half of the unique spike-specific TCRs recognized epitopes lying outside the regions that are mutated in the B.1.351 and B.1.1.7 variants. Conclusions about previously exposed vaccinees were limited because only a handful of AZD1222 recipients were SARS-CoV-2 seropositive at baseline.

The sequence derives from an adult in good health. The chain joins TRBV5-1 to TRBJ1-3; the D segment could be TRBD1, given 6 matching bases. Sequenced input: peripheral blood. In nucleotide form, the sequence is TGCGCCAGCAGCGGGGCGACAGGCAACACCATATATTTT. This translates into CASSGATGNTIYF.